This T cell receptor (beta chain) was documented in a study of T cell responses to AZD1222 COVID-19 vaccine. Study-level points and caveats: Seropositive AZD1222 recipients at baseline numbered only five or six. Two AZD1222 administrations were followed by greater Spike-specific TCR breadth and depth. Donors, mostly white British, included more females; clonal diversity was possibly underestimated.

Data came from immunoSEQ multiplex PCR; TCRdb stores just in-frame clones and leaves some out. The table has around 110,000 clones, nearly 90% seen once. Of note for this clone: Antigen unknown.

This CDR3 spans 15 amino acids. Germline-derived CDR1 and CDR2 are LGHNA and YSLEER. V shed 0 bases and J shed 9 bases, with 15 bases lying between them. Material: peripheral blood, obtained 28 days after the second AZD1222 dose. The chain is built from TRBV4-3 and TRBJ1-5; D uncertain. The receptor was derived from an adult who received the AZD1222 COVID-19 vaccine. CDR3 nucleotide sequence: TGCGCCAGCAGCCAAGATGGAGGCAGTCAGTGGCCCCAGCATTTT. It encodes CASSQDGGSQWPQHF.